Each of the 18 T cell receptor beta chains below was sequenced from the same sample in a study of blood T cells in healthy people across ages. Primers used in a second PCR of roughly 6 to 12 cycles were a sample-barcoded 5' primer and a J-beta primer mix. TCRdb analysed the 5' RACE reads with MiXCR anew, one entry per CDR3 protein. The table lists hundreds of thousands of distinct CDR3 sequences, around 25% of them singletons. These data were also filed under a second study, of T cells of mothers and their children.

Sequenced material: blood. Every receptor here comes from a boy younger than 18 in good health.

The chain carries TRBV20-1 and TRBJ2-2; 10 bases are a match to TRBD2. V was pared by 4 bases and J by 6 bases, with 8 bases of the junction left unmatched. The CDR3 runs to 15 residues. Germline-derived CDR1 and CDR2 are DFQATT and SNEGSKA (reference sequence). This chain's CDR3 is CSATLAGGRAGELFF. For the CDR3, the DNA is TGCAGTGCTACCTTAGCGGGAGGCCGGGCCGGGGAGCTGTTTTTT.

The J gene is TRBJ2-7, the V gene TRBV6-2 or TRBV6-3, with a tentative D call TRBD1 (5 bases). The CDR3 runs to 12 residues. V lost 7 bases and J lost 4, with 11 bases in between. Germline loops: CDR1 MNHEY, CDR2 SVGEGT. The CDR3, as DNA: TGTGCCAGCACCGACAGACCGTACGAGCAGTACTTC. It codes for CASTDRPYEQYF.

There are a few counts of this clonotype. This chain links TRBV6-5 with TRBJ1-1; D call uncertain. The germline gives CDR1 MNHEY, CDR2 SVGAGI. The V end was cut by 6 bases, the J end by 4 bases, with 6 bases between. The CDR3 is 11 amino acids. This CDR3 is CASRVGTEAFF. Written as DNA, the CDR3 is TGTGCCAGCAGAGTTGGCACTGAAGCTTTCTTT.

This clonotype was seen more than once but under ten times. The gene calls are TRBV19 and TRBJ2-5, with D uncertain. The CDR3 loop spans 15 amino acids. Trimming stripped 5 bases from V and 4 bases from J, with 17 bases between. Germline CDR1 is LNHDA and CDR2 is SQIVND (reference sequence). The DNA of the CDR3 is TGTGCCAGTAGTCCGCCAGACTCACGAGCAGAGACCCAGTACTTC. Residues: CASSPPDSRAETQYF.

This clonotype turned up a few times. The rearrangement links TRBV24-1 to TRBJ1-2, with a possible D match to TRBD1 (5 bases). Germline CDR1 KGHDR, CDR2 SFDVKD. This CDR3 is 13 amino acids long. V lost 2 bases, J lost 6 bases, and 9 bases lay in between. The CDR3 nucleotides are TGTGCCACCAGTGATTCGGGACTTGATGGCTACACCTTC. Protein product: CATSDSGLDGYTF.

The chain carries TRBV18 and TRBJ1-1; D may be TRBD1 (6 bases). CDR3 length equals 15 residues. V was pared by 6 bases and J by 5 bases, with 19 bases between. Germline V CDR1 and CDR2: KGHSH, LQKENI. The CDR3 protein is CASSGDRNHLTEAFF. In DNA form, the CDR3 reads TGTGCCAGCTCCGGCGACAGGAACCATTTGACTGAAGCTTTCTTT.

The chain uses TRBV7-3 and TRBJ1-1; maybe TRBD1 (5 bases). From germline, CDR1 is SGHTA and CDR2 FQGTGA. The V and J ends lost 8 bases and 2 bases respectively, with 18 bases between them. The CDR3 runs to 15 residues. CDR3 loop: CASSTVGGLNTEAFF. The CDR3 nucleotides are TGTGCCAGCTCCACGGTCGGGGGTCTAAACACTGAAGCTTTCTTT.

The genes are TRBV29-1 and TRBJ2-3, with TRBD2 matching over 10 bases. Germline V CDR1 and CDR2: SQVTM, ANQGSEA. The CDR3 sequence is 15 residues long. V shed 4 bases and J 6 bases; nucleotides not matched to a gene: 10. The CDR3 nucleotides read TGCAGCGTTGTCCTTCTAGCGGGAGAAAGGGATACGCAGTATTTT. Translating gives CSVVLLAGERDTQYF.

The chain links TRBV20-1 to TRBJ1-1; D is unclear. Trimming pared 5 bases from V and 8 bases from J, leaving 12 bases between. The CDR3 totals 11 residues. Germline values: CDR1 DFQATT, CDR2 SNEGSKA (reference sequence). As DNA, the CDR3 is TGCAGTGCTCCTATAGGGCAGGAAGCTTTCTTT. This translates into CSAPIGQEAFF.

DNA for the CDR3: TGCGCCAGCAGCTCTTCCGGGACAGGGCCTGGGGCCAACGTCCTGACTTTC. Protein sequence: CASSSSGTGPGANVLTF. The chain is built from TRBV5-1 and TRBJ2-6, with TRBD1 matching 9 bases. J lost 2 bases, V lost 3 bases, and 6 bases had no gene match. The CDR3 has 17 amino acids. CDR1 is SGHRS and CDR2 is YFSETQ in the germline V gene.

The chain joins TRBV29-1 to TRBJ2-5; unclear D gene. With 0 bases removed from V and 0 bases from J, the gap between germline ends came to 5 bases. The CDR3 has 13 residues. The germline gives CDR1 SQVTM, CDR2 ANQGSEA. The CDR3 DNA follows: TGCAGCGTTGAAGAGCCCTACCAAGAGACCCAGTACTTC. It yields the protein CSVEEPYQETQYF.

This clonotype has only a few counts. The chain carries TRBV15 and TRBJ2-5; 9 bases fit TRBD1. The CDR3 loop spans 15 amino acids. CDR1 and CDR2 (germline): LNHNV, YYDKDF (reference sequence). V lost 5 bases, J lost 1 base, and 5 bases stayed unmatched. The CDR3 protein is CATSVHRGPQETQYF. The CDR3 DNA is TGTGCCACCAGCGTGCACAGGGGGCCCCAAGAGACCCAGTACTTC.

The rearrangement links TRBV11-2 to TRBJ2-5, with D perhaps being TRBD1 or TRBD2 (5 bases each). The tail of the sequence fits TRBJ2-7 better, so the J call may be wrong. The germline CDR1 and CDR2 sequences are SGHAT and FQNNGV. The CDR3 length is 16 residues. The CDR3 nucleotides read TGTGCCAGCAGCCTCGGTATGGGGGAGAGCCCCTACGAGCAGTACTTC. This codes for CASSLGMGESPYEQYF.

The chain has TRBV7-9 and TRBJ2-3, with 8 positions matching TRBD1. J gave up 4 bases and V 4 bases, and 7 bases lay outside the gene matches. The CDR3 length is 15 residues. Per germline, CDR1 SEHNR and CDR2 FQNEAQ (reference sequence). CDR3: CASSWQGASSDTQYF. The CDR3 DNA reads TGTGCCAGCAGCTGGCAGGGGGCAAGCTCAGATACGCAGTATTTT.

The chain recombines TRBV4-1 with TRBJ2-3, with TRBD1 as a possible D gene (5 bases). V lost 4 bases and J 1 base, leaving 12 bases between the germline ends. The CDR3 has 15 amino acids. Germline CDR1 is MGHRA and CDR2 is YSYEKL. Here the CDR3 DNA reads TGCGCCAGCAGCCTACCGACAGACGGCACAGATACGCAGTATTTT. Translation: CASSLPTDGTDTQYF.

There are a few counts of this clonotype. The CDR3 reads CSAHTGREVYNEQFF. In DNA, the CDR3 is TGCAGTGCCCACACGGGGAGGGAGGTGTACAATGAGCAGTTCTTC. The chain is built from TRBV20-1 and TRBJ2-1; TRBD2 agrees at 7 bases. Germline V CDR1 and CDR2: DFQATT, SNEGSKA (reference sequence). This CDR3 has 15 residues. The V segment lost 6 bases and the J segment 4 bases; nucleotides outside the gene matches: 12.

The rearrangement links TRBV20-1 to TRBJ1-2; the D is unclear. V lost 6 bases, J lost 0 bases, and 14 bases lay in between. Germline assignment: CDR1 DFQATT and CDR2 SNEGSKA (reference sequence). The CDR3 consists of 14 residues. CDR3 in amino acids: CSAKARTANYGYTF. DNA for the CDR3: TGCAGTGCAAAAGCCAGGACTGCTAACTATGGCTACACCTTC.

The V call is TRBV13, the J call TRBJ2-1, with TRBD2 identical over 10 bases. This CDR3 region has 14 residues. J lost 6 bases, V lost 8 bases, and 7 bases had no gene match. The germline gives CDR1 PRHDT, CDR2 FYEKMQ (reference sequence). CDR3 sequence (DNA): TGTGCCAGCCGGAGCGGGGGGGCAGTCAATGAGCAGTTCTTC. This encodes CASRSGGAVNEQFF.